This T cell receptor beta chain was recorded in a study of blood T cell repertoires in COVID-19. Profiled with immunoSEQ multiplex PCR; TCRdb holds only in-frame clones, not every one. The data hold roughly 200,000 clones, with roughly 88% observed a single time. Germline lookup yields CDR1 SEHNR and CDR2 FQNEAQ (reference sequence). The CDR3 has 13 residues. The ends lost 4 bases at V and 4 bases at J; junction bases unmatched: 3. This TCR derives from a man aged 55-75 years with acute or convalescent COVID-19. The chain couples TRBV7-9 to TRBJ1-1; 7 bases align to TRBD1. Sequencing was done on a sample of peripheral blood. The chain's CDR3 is CASSSTGLTEAFF. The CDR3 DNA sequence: TGTGCCAGCAGCTCGACAGGGCTCACTGAAGCTTTCTTT.